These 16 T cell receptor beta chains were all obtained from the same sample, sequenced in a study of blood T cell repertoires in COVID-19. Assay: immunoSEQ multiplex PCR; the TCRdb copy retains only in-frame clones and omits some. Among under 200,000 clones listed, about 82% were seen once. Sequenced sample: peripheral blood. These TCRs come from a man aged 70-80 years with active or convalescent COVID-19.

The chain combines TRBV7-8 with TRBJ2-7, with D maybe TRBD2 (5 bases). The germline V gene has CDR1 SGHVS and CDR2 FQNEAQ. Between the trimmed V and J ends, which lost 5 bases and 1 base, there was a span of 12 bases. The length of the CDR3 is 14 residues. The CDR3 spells CASSVLEGSYEQYF. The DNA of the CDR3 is TGTGCCAGCAGCGTGCTAGAGGGTTCCTACGAGCAGTACTTC.

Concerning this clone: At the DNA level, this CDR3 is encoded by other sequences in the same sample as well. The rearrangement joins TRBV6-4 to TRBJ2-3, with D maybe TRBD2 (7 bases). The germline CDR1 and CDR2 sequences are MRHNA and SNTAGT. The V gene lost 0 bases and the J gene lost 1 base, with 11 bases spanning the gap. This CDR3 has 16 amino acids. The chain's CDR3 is CASSDSRGGGTDTQYF. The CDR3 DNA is TGTGCCAGCAGTGACTCCCGAGGGGGGGGCACAGATACGCAGTATTTT.

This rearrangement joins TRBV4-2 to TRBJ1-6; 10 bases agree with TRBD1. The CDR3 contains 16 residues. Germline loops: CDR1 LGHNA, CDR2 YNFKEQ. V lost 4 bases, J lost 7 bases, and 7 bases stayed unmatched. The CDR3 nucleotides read TGTGCCAGCAGCCGTTCGGGACAGGGGACCAATTCACCCCTCCACTTT. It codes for CASSRSGQGTNSPLHF.

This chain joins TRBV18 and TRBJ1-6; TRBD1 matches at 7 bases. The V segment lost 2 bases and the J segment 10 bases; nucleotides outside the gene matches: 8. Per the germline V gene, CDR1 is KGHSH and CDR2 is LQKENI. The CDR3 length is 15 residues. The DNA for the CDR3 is TGTGCCAGCTCACCAGAGACAGGGCAGGACTCACCCCTCCACTTT. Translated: CASSPETGQDSPLHF.

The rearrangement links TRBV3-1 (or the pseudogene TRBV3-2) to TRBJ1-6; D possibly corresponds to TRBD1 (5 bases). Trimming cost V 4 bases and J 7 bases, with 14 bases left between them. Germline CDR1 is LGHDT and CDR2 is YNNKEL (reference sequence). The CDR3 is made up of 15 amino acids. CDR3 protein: CASSRRQFPNSPLHF. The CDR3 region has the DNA TGTGCCAGCAGCCGAAGACAGTTTCCGAATTCACCCCTCCACTTT.

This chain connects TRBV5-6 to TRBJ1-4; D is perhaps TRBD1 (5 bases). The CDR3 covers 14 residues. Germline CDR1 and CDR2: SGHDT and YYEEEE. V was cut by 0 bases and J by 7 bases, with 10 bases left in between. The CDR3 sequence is CASSLAGLGEKLFF. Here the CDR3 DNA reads TGTGCCAGCAGCTTGGCAGGGCTGGGTGAAAAACTGTTTTTT. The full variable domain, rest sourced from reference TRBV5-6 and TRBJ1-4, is DAGVTQSPTHLIKTRGQQVTLRCSPKSGHDTVSWYQQALGQGPQFIFQYYEEEERQRGNFPDRFSGHQFPNYSSELNVNALLLGDSALYLCASSLAGLGEKLFFGSGTQLSVL.

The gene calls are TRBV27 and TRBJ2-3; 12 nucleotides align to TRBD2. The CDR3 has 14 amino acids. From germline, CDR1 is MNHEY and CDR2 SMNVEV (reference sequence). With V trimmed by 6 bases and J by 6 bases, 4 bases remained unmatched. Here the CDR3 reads CASRRTSGADTQYF. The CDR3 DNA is TGTGCCAGCAGGAGGACTAGCGGGGCGGATACGCAGTATTTT.

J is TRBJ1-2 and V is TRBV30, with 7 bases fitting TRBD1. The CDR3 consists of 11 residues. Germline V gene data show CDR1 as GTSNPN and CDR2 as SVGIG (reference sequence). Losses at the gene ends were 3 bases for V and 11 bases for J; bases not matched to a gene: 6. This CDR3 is CAWRETGAYTF. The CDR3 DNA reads TGTGCCTGGAGGGAAACAGGGGCTTACACCTTC.

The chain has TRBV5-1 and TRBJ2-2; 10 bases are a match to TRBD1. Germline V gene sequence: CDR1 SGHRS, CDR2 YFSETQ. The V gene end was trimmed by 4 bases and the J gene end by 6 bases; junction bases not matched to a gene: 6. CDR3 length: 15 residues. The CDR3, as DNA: TGCGCCAGCAGCCAAGGGACAGGGGTCCCCGGGGAGCTGTTTTTT. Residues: CASSQGTGVPGELFF.

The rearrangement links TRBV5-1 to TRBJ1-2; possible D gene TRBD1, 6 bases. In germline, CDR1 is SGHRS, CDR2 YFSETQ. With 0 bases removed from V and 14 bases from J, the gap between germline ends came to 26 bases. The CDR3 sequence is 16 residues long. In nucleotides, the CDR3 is TGCGCCAGCAGCTTGGATTTTCTCGGACAGCGGGGTTCTTGGACCTTC. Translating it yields CASSLDFLGQRGSWTF.

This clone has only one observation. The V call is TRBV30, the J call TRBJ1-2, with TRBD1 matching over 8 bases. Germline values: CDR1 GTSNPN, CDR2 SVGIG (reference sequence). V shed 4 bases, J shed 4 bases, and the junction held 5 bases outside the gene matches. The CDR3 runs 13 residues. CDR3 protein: CAWITGGSYGYTF. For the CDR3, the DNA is TGTGCCTGGATAACAGGGGGTAGCTATGGCTACACCTTC.

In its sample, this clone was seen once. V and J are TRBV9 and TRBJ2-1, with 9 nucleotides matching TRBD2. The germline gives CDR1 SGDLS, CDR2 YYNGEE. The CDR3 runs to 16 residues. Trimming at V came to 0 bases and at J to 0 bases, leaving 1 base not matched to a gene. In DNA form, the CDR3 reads TGTGCCAGCAGCGTAGGTAGCGGGAGCTCCTACAATGAGCAGTTCTTC. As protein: CASSVGSGSSYNEQFF.

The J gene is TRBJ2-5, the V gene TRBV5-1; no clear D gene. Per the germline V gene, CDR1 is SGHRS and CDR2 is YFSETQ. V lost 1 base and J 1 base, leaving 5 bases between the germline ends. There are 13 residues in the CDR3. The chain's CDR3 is CASSLFSQETQYF. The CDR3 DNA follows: TGCGCCAGCAGCTTGTTCAGCCAAGAGACCCAGTACTTC.

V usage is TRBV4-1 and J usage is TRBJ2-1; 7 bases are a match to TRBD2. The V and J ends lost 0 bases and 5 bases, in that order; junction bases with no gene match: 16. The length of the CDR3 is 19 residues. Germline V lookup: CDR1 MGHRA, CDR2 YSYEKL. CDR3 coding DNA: TGCGCCAGCAGCCAAGATCGAGGGAGGCCGGGGAGGGCCAACAATGAGCAGTTCTTC. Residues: CASSQDRGRPGRANNEQFF.

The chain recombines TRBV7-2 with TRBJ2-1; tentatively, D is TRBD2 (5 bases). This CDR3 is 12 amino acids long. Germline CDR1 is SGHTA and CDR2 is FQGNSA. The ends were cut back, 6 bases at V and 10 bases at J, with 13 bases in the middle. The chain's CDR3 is CASSFDRGEQFF. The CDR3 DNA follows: TGTGCCAGCAGTTTCGACCGCGGGGAGCAGTTCTTC.

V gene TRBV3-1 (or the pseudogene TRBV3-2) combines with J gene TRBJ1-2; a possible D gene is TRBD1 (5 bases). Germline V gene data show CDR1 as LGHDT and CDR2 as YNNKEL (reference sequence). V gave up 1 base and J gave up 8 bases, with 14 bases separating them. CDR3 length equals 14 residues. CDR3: CASSQGEGARGYTF. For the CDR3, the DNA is TGTGCCAGCAGCCAAGGGGAAGGGGCGAGGGGCTACACCTTC.